This T cell receptor beta chain is from a study of T-cell reconstitution after alpha-beta-depleted transplantation in children (dated by TCRdb to about 2016). For the wider study: T-cell immune reconstitution after TCRalphabeta/CD19-depleted allogeneic hematopoietic cell transplantation in children was quantitatively tracked in the study by means of TCR repertoire profiling.

Receptor amplification or capture employed PCR. Sequencing was carried out with an Illumina HiSeq 2500. TCR library preparation used molecular barcoding, with unique molecular identifiers applied to normalize quantification of the TCRbeta repertoire. In TCRdb, the public reads were trimmed at Q25 with fastp and aligned with MiXCR, with productive beta chains retained. Rows are combined by CDR3 protein, so each entry shows the most common genes and DNA. Within this sample are roughly 610,000 distinct CDR3 sequences, with roughly 10% of them counted one time only. 3.5% to 5% of the sample lies in the top ten. This clonotype was seen at least ten times. The clone's antigen remains unknown. Per-base qualities were not stored, and no clone one base away is much larger. The V and J ends are trimmed by 3 bases and 9 bases, leaving 12 bases between them. Spanning cysteine to phenylalanine, the CDR3 consists of 13 amino acids. Of all the DNA, just the CDR3 is kept, 39 bases in frame from base 1.

Sequences were derived from PBMCs from the stem cell graft donor, sampled from the stem cell graft. The rearrangement combines TRBV12-3 or TRBV12-4 with TRBJ2-1; TRBD2 could be the D gene, as 6 bases match. This TCR came from a human donor who donated a stem cell graft to a child with acute myeloid leukemia. The CDR3 reads as follows: CASSFGRESEQFF. The DNA sequence follows: TGTGCCAGCAGTTTTGGACGGGAGAGTGAGCAGTTCTTC.